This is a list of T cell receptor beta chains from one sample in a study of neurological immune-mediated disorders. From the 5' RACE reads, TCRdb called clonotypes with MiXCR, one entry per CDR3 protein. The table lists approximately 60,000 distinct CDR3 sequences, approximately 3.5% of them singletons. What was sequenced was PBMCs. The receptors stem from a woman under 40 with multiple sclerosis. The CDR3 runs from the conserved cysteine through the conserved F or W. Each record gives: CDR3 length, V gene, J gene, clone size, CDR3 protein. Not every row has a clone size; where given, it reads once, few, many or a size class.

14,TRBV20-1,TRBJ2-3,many,CSANERGSTDTQYF
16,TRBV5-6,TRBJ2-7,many,CASSLRFSPGLGEQYF
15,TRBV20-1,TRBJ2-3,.,CSAREGSRITDTQYF
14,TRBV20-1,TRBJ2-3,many,CSGARGLRSTSQYF
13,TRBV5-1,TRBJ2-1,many,CASSLGMGDEQFF
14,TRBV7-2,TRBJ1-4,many,CASSPLATNEKLFF
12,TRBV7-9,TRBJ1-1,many,CASSLAGESAFF
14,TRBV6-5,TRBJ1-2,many,CASHQDRAGYGYTF
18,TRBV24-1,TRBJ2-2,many,CATSDRGPWTRGGGELFF
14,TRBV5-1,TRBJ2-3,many,CASSKVYETDTQYF
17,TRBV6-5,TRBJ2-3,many,CASSPTLAGGGTDTQYF
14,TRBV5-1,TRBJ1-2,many,CASSLSTANYGYTF
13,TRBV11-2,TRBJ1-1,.,CASSRGGTGLVFF
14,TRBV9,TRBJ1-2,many,CASSSNLGNYGYTF
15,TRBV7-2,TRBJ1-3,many,CASSYDRELGNTIYF
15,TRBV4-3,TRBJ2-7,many,CASSQLAGVLYEQYF
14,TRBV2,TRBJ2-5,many,CASSEGVRAETQYF
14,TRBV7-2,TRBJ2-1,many,CASSPATAYNEQFF
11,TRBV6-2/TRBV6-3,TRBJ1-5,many,CASSRGRAQHF
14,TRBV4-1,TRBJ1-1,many,CASSQVTGGPEAFF
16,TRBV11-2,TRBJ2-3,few,CASSHIAGGLTDTQYF
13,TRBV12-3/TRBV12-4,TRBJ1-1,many,CASSLLTVTEAFF
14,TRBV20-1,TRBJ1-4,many,CSAREQGAREKLFF
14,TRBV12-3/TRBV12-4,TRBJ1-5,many,CASSPGGYNQPQHF
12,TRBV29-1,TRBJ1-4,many,CSVAVNTEKLFF
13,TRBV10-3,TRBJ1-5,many,CAIQTGPNQPQHF
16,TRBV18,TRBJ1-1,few,CASSQRDTSMNTEAFF
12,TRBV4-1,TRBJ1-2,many,CASSQGQVGYTF
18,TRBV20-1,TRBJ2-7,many,CSAREPGTGPVLTYEQYF
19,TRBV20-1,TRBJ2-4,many,CSVMVGRRLGGLAKNIQYF
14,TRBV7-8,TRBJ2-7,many,CASSRRGVSYEQYF
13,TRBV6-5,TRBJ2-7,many,CASRRTSGSEQYF
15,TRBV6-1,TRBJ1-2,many,CASVDFRRGPLPSTF
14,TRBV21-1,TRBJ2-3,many,CASSKRSDTDTQYF
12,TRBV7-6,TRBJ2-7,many,CASSLFGGEQYF
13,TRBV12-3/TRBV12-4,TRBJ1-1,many,CASRADGNTEAFF
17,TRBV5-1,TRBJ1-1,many,CASSLAVLGRGNTEAFF
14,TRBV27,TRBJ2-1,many,CASTHGGSYNEQFF
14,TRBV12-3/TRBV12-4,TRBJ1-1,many,CASSLQGSGAEAFF
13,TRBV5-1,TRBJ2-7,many,CASSRRGGYEQYF
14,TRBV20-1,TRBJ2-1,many,CSARQIGRYNEQFF
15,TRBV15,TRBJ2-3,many,CATSPSGSGTDTQYF